The present entry profiles one TCR beta chain with its context. The libraries were made with immunoSEQ v3.0 at survey level. This table comes from immunoSEQ multiplex PCR, and its TCRdb copy is limited to in-frame clones, with some not included. The data show 30,000 to 40,000 clones, over 70% seen once. This sample stems from a study of long-term antiretroviral therapy in people with HIV. V was cut by 1 base and J by 1 base, with 17 bases left in between. The CDR3 consists of 18 residues. The V gene's germline CDR1 is LNHNV and CDR2 YYDKDF (reference sequence). The chain links TRBV15 to TRBJ2-4, with D perhaps matching TRBD2 (7 bases). The starting material was unsorted PBMCs, obtained 3.1 years after starting antiretroviral therapy. This sequence was found in a woman aged 45 to 65 with HIV. CDR3 bases: TGTGCCACCAGCAGAGGAGGGGGGGTCCCTTTGGCCAAAAACATTCAGTACTTC. This codes for CATSRGGGVPLAKNIQYF.